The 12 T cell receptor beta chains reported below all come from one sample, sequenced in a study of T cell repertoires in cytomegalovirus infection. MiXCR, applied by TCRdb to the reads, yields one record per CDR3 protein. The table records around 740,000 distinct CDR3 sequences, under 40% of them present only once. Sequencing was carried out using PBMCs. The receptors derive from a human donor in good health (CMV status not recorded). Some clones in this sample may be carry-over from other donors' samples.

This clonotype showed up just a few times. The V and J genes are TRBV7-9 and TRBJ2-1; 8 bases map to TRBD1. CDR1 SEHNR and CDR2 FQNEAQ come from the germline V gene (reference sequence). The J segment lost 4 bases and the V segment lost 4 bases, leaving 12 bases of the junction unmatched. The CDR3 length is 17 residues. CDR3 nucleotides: TGTGCCAGCAGCTCCCCCTTTTGGGACAGGCGTTACAATGAGCAGTTCTTC. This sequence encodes CASSSPFWDRRYNEQFF.

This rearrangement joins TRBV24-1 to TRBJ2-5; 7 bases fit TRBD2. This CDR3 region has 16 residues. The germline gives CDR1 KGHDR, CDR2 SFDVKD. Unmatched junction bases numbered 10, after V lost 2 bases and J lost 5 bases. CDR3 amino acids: CATSDWGGEEEETQYF. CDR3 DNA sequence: TGTGCCACCAGTGATTGGGGAGGGGAAGAAGAGGAGACCCAGTACTTC.

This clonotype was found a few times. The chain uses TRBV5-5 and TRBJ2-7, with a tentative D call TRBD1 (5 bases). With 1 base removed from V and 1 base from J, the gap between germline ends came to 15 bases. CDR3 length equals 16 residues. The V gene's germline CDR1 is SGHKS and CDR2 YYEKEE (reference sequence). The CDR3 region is CASSLIRQLVSYEQYF. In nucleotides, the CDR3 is TGTGCCAGCAGCTTGATCAGACAGCTGGTATCCTACGAGCAGTACTTC.

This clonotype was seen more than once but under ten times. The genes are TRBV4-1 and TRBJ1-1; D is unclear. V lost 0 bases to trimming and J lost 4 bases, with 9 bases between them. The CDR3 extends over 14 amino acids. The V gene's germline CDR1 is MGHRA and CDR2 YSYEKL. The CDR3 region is CASSQESGFTEAFF. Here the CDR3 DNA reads TGCGCCAGCAGCCAAGAATCGGGTTTCACTGAAGCTTTCTTT.

CDR3 amino acids: CASSPRAGPTNYGYTF. CDR3 DNA sequence: TGTGCCAGCAGTCCTAGAGCGGGCCCCACGAACTATGGCTACACCTTC. The chain uses TRBV27 and TRBJ1-2; D uncertain. Trimming took off 5 bases at V and 2 bases at J, with 18 bases between the two ends. CDR3 length equals 16 residues. CDR1 MNHEY and CDR2 SMNVEV come from the germline V gene (reference sequence).

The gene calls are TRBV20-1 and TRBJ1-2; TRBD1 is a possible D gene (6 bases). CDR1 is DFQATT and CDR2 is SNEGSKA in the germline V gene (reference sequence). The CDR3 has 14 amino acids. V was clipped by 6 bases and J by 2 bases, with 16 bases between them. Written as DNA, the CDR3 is TGCAGTGCCACCCCGAGGGGGGGCAACTATGGCTACACCTTC. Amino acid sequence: CSATPRGGNYGYTF.

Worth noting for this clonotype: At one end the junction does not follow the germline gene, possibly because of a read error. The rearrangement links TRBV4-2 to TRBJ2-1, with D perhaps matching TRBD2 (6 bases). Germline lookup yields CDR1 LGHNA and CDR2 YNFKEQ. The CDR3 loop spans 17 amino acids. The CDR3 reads CASSQDGTGVAYNEHFF. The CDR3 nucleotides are TGTGCCAGCAGCCAAGACGGGACGGGAGTCGCTTACAATGAGCATTTCTTC.

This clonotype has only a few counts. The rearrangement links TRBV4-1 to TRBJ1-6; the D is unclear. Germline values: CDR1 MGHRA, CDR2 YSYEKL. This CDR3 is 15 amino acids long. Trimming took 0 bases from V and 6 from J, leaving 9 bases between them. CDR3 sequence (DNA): TGCGCCAGCAGCCAAGATGCGGCTAGTAATTCACCCCTCCACTTT. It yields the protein CASSQDAASNSPLHF.

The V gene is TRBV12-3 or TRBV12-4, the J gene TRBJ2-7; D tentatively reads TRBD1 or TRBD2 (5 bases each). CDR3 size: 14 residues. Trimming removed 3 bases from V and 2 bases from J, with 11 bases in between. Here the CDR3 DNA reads TGTGCCAGCAGTTTCGGGGCGGCAACCTACGAGCAGTACTTC. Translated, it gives CASSFGAATYEQYF.

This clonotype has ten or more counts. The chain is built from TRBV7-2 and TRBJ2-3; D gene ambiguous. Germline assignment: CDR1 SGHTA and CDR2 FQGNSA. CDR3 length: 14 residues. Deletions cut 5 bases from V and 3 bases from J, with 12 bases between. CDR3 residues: CASSPKVATDTQYF. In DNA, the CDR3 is TGTGCCAGCAGCCCCAAGGTTGCGACAGATACGCAGTATTTT.

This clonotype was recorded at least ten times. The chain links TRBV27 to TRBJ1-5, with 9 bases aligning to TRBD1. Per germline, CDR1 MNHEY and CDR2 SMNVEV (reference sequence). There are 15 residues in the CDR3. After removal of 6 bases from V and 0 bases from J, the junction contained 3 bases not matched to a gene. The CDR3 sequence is CASSGTGYSNQPQHF. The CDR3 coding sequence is TGTGCCAGCAGCGGGACAGGGTATAGCAATCAGCCCCAGCATTTT.

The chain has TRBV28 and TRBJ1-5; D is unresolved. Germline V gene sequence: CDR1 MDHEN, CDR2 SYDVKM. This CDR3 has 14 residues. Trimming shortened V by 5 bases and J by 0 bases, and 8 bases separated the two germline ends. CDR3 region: CASSKEYSNQPQHF. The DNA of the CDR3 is TGTGCCAGCAGTAAAGAGTATAGCAATCAGCCCCAGCATTTT.